The subject of this entry is one T cell receptor (beta chain). Antigen: not known. PCR involved 60 Vbeta and 13 Jbeta primers. Libraries were prepared by immunoSEQ multiplex PCR; TCRdb keeps only in-frame clonotypes and omits some of them. The sample contains approximately 210,000 clones, 60% to 80% of which appear only once. The CDR3 has 14 amino acids. Trimming took off 3 bases at V and 14 bases at J, with 21 bases between the two ends. Germline CDR1 is SGHRS and CDR2 is YFSETQ. This sample was included in a study of cytomegalovirus exposure and HLA in healthy donors. Study-level findings and limits: Generally TCR sequences proved uncommon, though certain public TCRs appeared in numerous donors. In a later analysis, DRB1 alleles had the most associated TCRs; HLA-C alleles the fewest. The CMV antigen specificity of a few CMV-associated chains was confirmed through in vitro analysis. In a later analysis, TCR beta V- and J-gene trimming showed a link to a missense DCLRE1C variant.

The chain has TRBV5-1 and TRBJ2-1; no reliable D call. The source of this sequence is a woman aged 25 to 39 in good health and CMV-seropositive. Sequenced material: PBMCs. The CDR3 loop is CASSSPDGPDAEFF. Written as DNA, the CDR3 is TGCGCCAGCAGCTCCCCCGACGGTCCGGATGCGGAGTTCTTC.